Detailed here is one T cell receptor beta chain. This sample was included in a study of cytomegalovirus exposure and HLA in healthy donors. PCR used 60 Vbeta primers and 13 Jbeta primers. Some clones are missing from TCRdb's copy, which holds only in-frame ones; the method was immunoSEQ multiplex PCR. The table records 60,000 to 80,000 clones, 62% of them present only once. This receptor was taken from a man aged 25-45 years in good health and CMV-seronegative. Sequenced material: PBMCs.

The CDR3 region has the DNA TGTGCCAGCAGGCCGGGGGGCGCGTACCAAGAGACCCAGTACTTC. It yields the protein CASRPGGAYQETQYF. The chain uses TRBV6-1 and TRBJ2-5, with D maybe TRBD2 (7 bases). Germline V gene sequence: CDR1 MNHNS, CDR2 SASEGT. V lost 6 bases, J lost 0 bases, and 14 bases lay in between. CDR3 length: 15 residues.